These 28 T cell receptor beta chains were all obtained from the same sample, sequenced in a study of T cell responses to AZD1222 COVID-19 vaccine. Using immunoSEQ multiplex PCR, the repertoire was profiled, and TCRdb retains in-frame clones only, with some absent. Among 60,000 to 85,000 clones listed, 85% were seen once. Sequencing used peripheral blood, obtained on day 0 of AZD1222 vaccination. The receptor source for this set is an adult in good health.

This clone was observed once. One junction end does not reproduce the germline sequence, and a read error may be involved. The genes are TRBV7-7 and TRBJ2-3; 8 bases match TRBD1. Germline V CDR1 and CDR2: SSHAT, FNYEAQ (reference sequence). This CDR3 is built from 15 residues. CDR3: CASSLGTGGVDTQYF. CDR3 sequence (DNA): TGTGCTAGCAGCTTGGGGACAGGAGGAGTAGATACGCAGTATTTT.

The chain links TRBV4-1 to TRBJ1-2, with a weak D call TRBD1 (5 bases). The V end was cut by 0 bases, the J end by 4 bases, with 12 bases between. The CDR3 is 15 amino acids. Germline loops: CDR1 MGHRA, CDR2 YSYEKL. The CDR3 loop is CASSQEAGLVYGYTF. CDR3 nucleotides: TGCGCCAGCAGCCAAGAGGCAGGGTTGGTCTATGGCTACACCTTC.

The rearrangement uses TRBV18 and TRBJ2-1, with no clear D. The V end was cut by 3 bases, the J end by 0 bases, with 9 bases between. There are 15 residues in the CDR3. The germline gives CDR1 KGHSH, CDR2 LQKENI. CDR3 bases: TGTGCCAGCTCACCCGACTTGGGCTCCTACAATGAGCAGTTCTTC. Translated: CASSPDLGSYNEQFF. Combining the CDR3 with reference TRBV18 and TRBJ2-1 gives the whole variable domain NAGVMQNPRHLVRRRGQEARLRCSPMKGHSHVYWYRQLPEEGLKFMVYLQKENIIDESGMPKERFSAEFPKEGPSILRIQQVVRGDSAAYFCASSPDLGSYNEQFFGPGTRLTVL.

The V and J genes are TRBV10-2 and TRBJ2-6; D is uncertain. The V end lost 10 bases, the J end lost 0 bases, and 16 bases lay between the germline ends. The CDR3 extends over 16 amino acids. Germline V gene lookup returns CDR1 WSHSY and CDR2 SAAADI. CDR3 amino acids: CATNGLQNSGANVLTF. The CDR3 nucleotides are TGCGCCACAAACGGTCTTCAAAACTCTGGGGCCAACGTCCTGACTTTC.

This chain uses TRBV12-5 with TRBJ1-4; TRBD1 aligns across 7 bases. This CDR3 has 13 residues. From germline, CDR1 is LGHNT and CDR2 FRNRAP. V shed 7 bases and J 7 bases; nucleotides not matched to a gene: 6. The CDR3 protein is CASAPQGPEKLFF. CDR3 coding DNA: TGTGCTAGTGCTCCACAGGGGCCTGAAAAACTGTTTTTT.

With respect to this clone: One end of the junction varies from germline; a read error may be responsible. The rearrangement joins TRBV25-1 to TRBJ1-2; 9 bases map to TRBD1. The CDR3 contains 13 residues. In germline, CDR1 is MGHDK, CDR2 SYGVNS. The CDR3 spells CASRAGTGPHFYF. The CDR3 DNA sequence: TGTGCCAGCAGAGCCGGGACAGGGCCTCACTTTTACTTC.

The chain employs TRBV18 and TRBJ1-1, with TRBD1 matching 7 bases. CDR3 length: 15 amino acids. V was clipped by 3 bases and J by 4 bases; unmatched bases: 8. CDR1 is KGHSH and CDR2 is LQKENI in the germline V gene. CDR3 nucleotide sequence: TGTGCCAGCTCACCCCGGACAGGAGGAGGCACTGAAGCTTTCTTT. Amino acids: CASSPRTGGGTEAFF. Full variable domain (remainder filled in from reference TRBV18 and TRBJ1-1): NAGVMQNPRHLVRRRGQEARLRCSPMKGHSHVYWYRQLPEEGLKFMVYLQKENIIDESGMPKERFSAEFPKEGPSILRIQQVVRGDSAAYFCASSPRTGGGTEAFFGQGTRLTVV.

This sequence joins TRBV11-1 and TRBJ1-1; 8 nucleotides align to TRBD1. CDR1 and CDR2 (germline): SGHAT, FQDESV (reference sequence). CDR3 size: 13 residues. Trimming removed 5 bases from V and 5 bases from J; junction bases left unmatched: 4. CDR3 sequence: CASSRTGKTEAFF. CDR3 bases: TGTGCCAGCAGCCGGACAGGGAAGACTGAAGCTTTCTTT.

The rearrangement joins TRBV28 to TRBJ1-2; D not resolved. Between the trimmed V and J ends, which lost 3 bases and 11 bases, there was a span of 10 bases. This CDR3 comprises 11 residues. In germline, CDR1 is MDHEN, CDR2 SYDVKM. CDR3 coding DNA: TGTGCCAGCAGTTTTGCCCAGTCGTACACCTTC. It yields the protein CASSFAQSYTF.

The V gene is TRBV6-1, the J gene TRBJ1-6; D unresolved. This CDR3 has 16 residues. V lost 2 bases and J lost 2, with 10 bases in between. Germline loops: CDR1 MNHNS, CDR2 SASEGT. The DNA for the CDR3 is TGTGCCAGCAGTGAAAAGTCTGACCCCTATAATTCACCCCTCCACTTT. This codes for CASSEKSDPYNSPLHF.

The chain combines TRBV7-9 with TRBJ2-1, with a tentative D call TRBD2 (6 bases). Germline V CDR1 and CDR2: SEHNR, FQNEAQ (reference sequence). Trimming left V 7 bases short and J 3 bases short, with 16 bases between. CDR3 size: 15 residues. CDR3: CASTLWRGRYNEQFF. CDR3 sequence (DNA): TGTGCCAGCACCCTGTGGCGGGGACGCTACAATGAGCAGTTCTTC. Full variable domain (remainder filled in from reference TRBV7-9 and TRBJ2-1): DTGVSQNPRHKITKRGQNVTFRCDPISEHNRLYWYRQTLGQGPEFLTYFQNEAQLEKSRLLSDRFSAERPKGSFSTLEIQRTEQGDSAMYLCASTLWRGRYNEQFFGPGTRLTVL.

The rearrangement joins TRBV4-1 to TRBJ1-2; a weak D match, TRBD1 (5 bases). Germline V CDR1 and CDR2: MGHRA, YSYEKL. The CDR3 loop spans 15 amino acids. V was trimmed by 0 bases and J by 4 bases, leaving 12 bases between them. CDR3 DNA: TGCGCCAGCAGCCAAGAGATAGGAAGGGGCTATGGCTACACCTTC. Amino acid sequence: CASSQEIGRGYGYTF.

The genes are TRBV10-2 and TRBJ2-1, with D possibly matching TRBD1 (6 bases). Deletions cut 8 bases from V and 6 bases from J, with 20 bases between. Germline CDR1 reads WSHSY; CDR2 reads SAAADI. The CDR3 runs to 15 residues. The CDR3 loop is CASGWDTLTLNEQFF. Written as DNA, the CDR3 is TGCGCCAGCGGGTGGGACACCCTCACCCTCAATGAGCAGTTCTTC.

The rearrangement joins TRBV24-1 to TRBJ2-1; maybe TRBD2 (6 bases). The V end was cut by 3 bases, the J end by 8 bases, with 16 bases between. Germline V gene data show CDR1 as KGHDR and CDR2 as SFDVKD. CDR3 length: 15 residues. The DNA of the CDR3 is TGTGCCACCAGTGATCCAAAGACTAGTGGGCATGAGCAGTTCTTC. Translating gives CATSDPKTSGHEQFF.

This clone has only one observation. The V and J genes are TRBV11-2 and TRBJ1-1, with a weak D call TRBD1 (5 bases). V lost 6 bases and J lost 7, with 18 bases in between. CDR3 size: 14 residues. The germline CDR1 and CDR2 sequences are SGHAT and FQNNGV. The CDR3 sequence is CASRWWDWRNEAFF. Here the CDR3 DNA reads TGTGCCAGCAGATGGTGGGACTGGAGGAATGAAGCTTTCTTT.

The V call is TRBV5-1, the J call TRBJ2-5; D is possibly TRBD2 (5 bases). The CDR3 has 12 amino acids. V lost 5 bases and J 5 bases, leaving 10 bases between the germline ends. CDR1 is SGHRS and CDR2 is YFSETQ in the germline V gene. This chain's CDR3 is CASRAGYETQYF. CDR3 DNA sequence: TGCGCCAGCAGGGCGGGTTATGAGACCCAGTACTTC. The full variable domain, in which reference TRBV5-1 and TRBJ2-5 provide the parts outside the CDR3, is KAGVTQTPRYLIKTRGQQVTLSCSPISGHRSVSWYQQTPGQGLQFLFEYFSETQRNKGNFPGRFSGRQFSNSRSEMNVSTLELGDSALYLCASRAGYETQYFGPGTRLLVL.

The chain has TRBV6-1 and TRBJ1-2, with D tentatively TRBD1 (5 bases). Looked up from germline, CDR1 is MNHNS and CDR2 is SASEGT. Trimming took 4 bases from V and 3 from J, leaving 18 bases between them. This CDR3 contains 16 residues. CDR3 nucleotide sequence: TGTGCCAGCAGTGGTCGGGGGGTCTCCCTAGACTATGGCTACACCTTC. Residues: CASSGRGVSLDYGYTF.

CDR3 in DNA: TGTGCCAGCAGTGAACGGGGTAGAGGCGAGCAGTACTTC. This gives the protein CASSERGRGEQYF. This rearrangement joins TRBV6-1 to TRBJ2-7; tentative D call: TRBD2 (5 bases). The CDR3 is made up of 13 amino acids. The V gene lost 2 bases and the J gene lost 6 bases, with 11 bases spanning the gap. CDR1 and CDR2 from the germline V gene are MNHNS and SASEGT.

This chain uses TRBV5-6 with TRBJ2-2, with unresolved D. CDR3 length equals 13 residues. V lost 4 bases to trimming and J lost 3 bases, with 7 bases between them. Per germline, CDR1 SGHDT and CDR2 YYEEEE. CDR3 DNA sequence: TGTGCCAGCAGCCCGGTGTACACCGGGGAGCTGTTTTTT. It codes for CASSPVYTGELFF.

The V and J genes are TRBV7-2 and TRBJ1-1; no firm D call. Trimming took off 8 bases at V and 1 base at J, with 14 bases between the two ends. This CDR3 region has 14 residues. Germline CDR1 SGHTA, CDR2 FQGNSA. CDR3: CASDVLGANTEAFF. The CDR3 nucleotides are TGTGCCAGCGACGTTTTGGGTGCGAACACTGAAGCTTTCTTT.

The rearrangement joins TRBV15 to TRBJ2-7; 10 positions agree with TRBD2. Germline lookup yields CDR1 LNHNV and CDR2 YYDKDF (reference sequence). CDR3 length: 15 amino acids. Germline trimming cut 0 bases from V and 2 bases from J; bases unmatched to any gene: 1. The DNA for the CDR3 is TGTGCCACCAGCAGAGAGAGCGGGAGGGCCTACGAGCAGTACTTC. Its protein is CATSRESGRAYEQYF.

This rearrangement joins TRBV5-4 to TRBJ1-2, with a possible D match to TRBD1 (5 bases). There are 14 residues in the CDR3. Germline CDR1 SGHNT, CDR2 YYREEE (reference sequence). With 3 bases removed from V and 2 bases from J, the gap between germline ends came to 11 bases. The CDR3 nucleotides are TGTGCCAGCAGCTCCCGGGACCAAAACTATGGCTACACCTTC. Its protein is CASSSRDQNYGYTF. Full variable domain (remainder filled in from reference TRBV5-4 and TRBJ1-2): ETGVTQSPTHLIKTRGQQVTLRCSSQSGHNTVSWYQQALGQGPQFIFQYYREEENGRGNFPPRFSGLQFPNYSSELNVNALELDDSALYLCASSSRDQNYGYTFGSGTRLTVV.

This clone showed up just once. The chain couples TRBV5-1 to TRBJ1-3, with TRBD1 as a possible D gene (5 bases). Trimming removed 4 bases at V and 3 bases at J, with 14 bases between. CDR1 and CDR2 (germline): SGHRS, YFSETQ. The CDR3 length is 15 residues. CDR3 nucleotide sequence: TGCGCCAGCAGCCCCGGGGCCTCACTTGGAAACACCATATATTTT. Amino acids: CASSPGASLGNTIYF.

This clone has a handful of counts. The chain couples TRBV3-1 (or the pseudogene TRBV3-2) to TRBJ2-2; weak D call: TRBD2 (6 bases). The germline gives CDR1 LGHDT, CDR2 YNNKEL (reference sequence). Trimming took off 4 bases at V and 4 bases at J, with 10 bases between the two ends. The CDR3 is 14 amino acids. CDR3 nucleotide sequence: TGTGCCAGCAGCCCAGGACTATTCACCGGGGAGCTGTTTTTT. The encoded protein is CASSPGLFTGELFF.

The J gene is TRBJ1-1, the V gene TRBV5-4; TRBD1 matches 12 bases. This CDR3 has 19 amino acids. The germline gives CDR1 SGHNT, CDR2 YYREEE (reference sequence). With V trimmed by 4 bases and J by 0 bases, 13 bases remained unmatched. DNA for the CDR3: TGTGCCAGCAGCGACCGGGACAGGGGGCGATCGTCTATGAACACTGAAGCTTTCTTT. Translating it yields CASSDRDRGRSSMNTEAFF.

This clone was observed a handful of times. CDR3 amino acids: CASSPTVRTEAFF. In DNA form, the CDR3 reads TGCGCCAGCAGTCCGACAGTTCGGACTGAAGCTTTCTTT. This chain links TRBV5-1 with TRBJ1-1; D possibly corresponds to TRBD1 (5 bases). Germline lookup yields CDR1 SGHRS and CDR2 YFSETQ. The CDR3 has 13 residues. The V end lost 5 bases, the J end lost 5 bases, and 13 bases lay between the germline ends. The full variable domain, rest sourced from reference TRBV5-1 and TRBJ1-1, is KAGVTQTPRYLIKTRGQQVTLSCSPISGHRSVSWYQQTPGQGLQFLFEYFSETQRNKGNFPGRFSGRQFSNSRSEMNVSTLELGDSALYLCASSPTVRTEAFFGQGTRLTVV.

This chain uses TRBV2 with TRBJ2-1, with 8 bases lining up with TRBD1. There are 13 residues in the CDR3. CDR1 and CDR2 (germline): SNHLY, FYNNEI. With 6 bases clipped from V and 8 bases from J, the junction kept 6 bases outside the gene matches. This CDR3 reads CASSVDRGDEQFF. The CDR3 DNA reads as TGTGCCAGCAGCGTCGACAGGGGCGATGAGCAGTTCTTC. Combining the CDR3 with reference TRBV2 and TRBJ2-1 gives the whole variable domain EPEVTQTPSHQVTQMGQEVILRCVPISNHLYFYWYRQILGQKVEFLVSFYNNEISEKSEIFDDQFSVERPDGSNFTLKIRSTKLEDSAMYFCASSVDRGDEQFFGPGTRLTVL.

The chain combines TRBV5-1 with TRBJ2-7; 7 bases align to TRBD1. The CDR3 contains 13 residues. V shed 3 bases and J 4 bases; nucleotides not matched to a gene: 4. CDR1 is SGHRS and CDR2 is YFSETQ in the germline V gene. The CDR3 DNA reads as TGCGCCAGCAGCTGGACGACAGGGTACGAGCAGTACTTC. This sequence encodes CASSWTTGYEQYF.